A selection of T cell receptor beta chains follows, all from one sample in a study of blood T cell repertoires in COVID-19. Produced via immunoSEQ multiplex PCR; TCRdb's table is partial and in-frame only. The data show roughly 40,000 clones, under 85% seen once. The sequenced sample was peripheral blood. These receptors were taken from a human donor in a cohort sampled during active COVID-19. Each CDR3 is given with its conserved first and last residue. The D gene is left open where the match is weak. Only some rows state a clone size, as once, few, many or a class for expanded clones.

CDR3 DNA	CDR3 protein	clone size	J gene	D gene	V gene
TGCGCCAGCAGCCAAGGGTCAGCGTACCAAGAGACCCAGTACTTC	CASSQGSAYQETQYF	once	TRBJ2-5	-	TRBV4-1
TGTGCCATCAGTGAGTCGTTCGGGCAGGGGGAGAGCTCTGGGGCCAACGTCCTGACTTTC	CAISESFGQGESSGANVLTF	-	TRBJ2-6	TRBD1	TRBV10-3
TGTGCCAGTAGTATCAGAACAGGGACCGGGGAGCTGTTTTTT	CASSIRTGTGELFF	-	TRBJ2-2	-	TRBV19
TGTGCCAGCAGTGAAGGACAGGGATCTCAGCCCCAGCATTTT	CASSEGQGSQPQHF	few	TRBJ1-5	TRBD1	TRBV2
TGTGCCAGCAGCGCTCGGAGTAGCGCCTACGAGCAGTACTTC	CASSARSSAYEQYF	-	TRBJ2-7	-	TRBV3-1/TRBV3-2
TGTGCCAGCAGTCTCCGGGGGGCCCGGGTTCAAGATACGCAGTATTTT	CASSLRGARVQDTQYF	-	TRBJ2-3	-	TRBV6-6
TGTGCCAGCAAGGCGGGCCAGTCCTACGAGCAGTACTTC	CASKAGQSYEQYF	-	TRBJ2-7	-	TRBV6-5
TGTGCCAGCAGTTTAGAGGGTCCGGGGTTCACAGATACGCAGTATTTT	CASSLEGPGFTDTQYF	-	TRBJ2-3	-	TRBV27
TGTGCCAGCAGCTTAACGAGGAACACCGGGGAGCTGTTTTTT	CASSLTRNTGELFF	few	TRBJ2-2	-	TRBV7-3
TGTGCCAGCAGCTCTGGGACAGGAGCCCATGAGCAGTTCTTC	CASSSGTGAHEQFF	-	TRBJ2-1	TRBD1	TRBV7-3
TGTGCCAGCATGGTCAGGGGGCTCCCCTACGAGCAGTACTTC	CASMVRGLPYEQYF	-	TRBJ2-7	TRBD1	TRBV6-5
TGTGCCAGCAGCTTGTTAGGGGGCACAGATACGCAGTATTTT	CASSLLGGTDTQYF	-	TRBJ2-3	-	TRBV5-8
TGTGCCAGCAGTTGGAGAGTAGCGGGGACAAATACGCAGTATTTT	CASSWRVAGTNTQYF	-	TRBJ2-3	TRBD2	TRBV14
TGTGCCAGCAGTTTCACCGGGACAGGGACCCTCTATGGCTACACCTTC	CASSFTGTGTLYGYTF	-	TRBJ1-2	TRBD1	TRBV6-6
TGTGCCAGCAGGACATCGGGGGGAGGAGAGACCCAGTACTTC	CASRTSGGGETQYF	-	TRBJ2-5	TRBD2	TRBV6-5
TGTGCCAGCAGTTGGGGAGGGCCCCAGCATTTT	CASSWGGPQHF	-	TRBJ1-5	-	TRBV28
TGTGCCAGCAGCTGGCCAAGGTACCTAGCGGGGGGGCACGAGCAGTTCTTC	CASSWPRYLAGGHEQFF	-	TRBJ2-1	TRBD2	TRBV5-6
TGCGCCAGCAGCCAAGCCCTCAGGGTAGCGGGGGGCCTAGATACGCAGTATTTT	CASSQALRVAGGLDTQYF	-	TRBJ2-3	TRBD2	TRBV4-3
TGTGCCAGCAGCGTAGTTTCAGGGACAGGAAACACCATATATTTT	CASSVVSGTGNTIYF	few	TRBJ1-3	-	TRBV9
TGCGCCAGCAGCCAGGGTCTAGCGGGGGTCAGCTACGAGCAGTACTTC	CASSQGLAGVSYEQYF	-	TRBJ2-7	TRBD2	TRBV4-1
TGCGCCAGCAAACAGGGGTTCGGCACTGAAGCTTTCTTT	CASKQGFGTEAFF	-	TRBJ1-1	TRBD1	TRBV4-1
TGTGCCAGCAGTTCACCAGGCCAGGGGAATAATTCACCCCTCCACTTT	CASSSPGQGNNSPLHF	-	TRBJ1-6	-	TRBV28
TGTGCCAGCAGTCTCCCCCCTACGGCGGGAAATTCACCCCTCCACTTT	CASSLPPTAGNSPLHF	few	TRBJ1-6	-	TRBV28
TGCAGCGTTGAAGCCACGTTCGGGTTAGCCAAAAACATTCAGTACTTC	CSVEATFGLAKNIQYF	-	TRBJ2-4	-	TRBV29-1
TGTGCCAGCAGCCCCCCGGGCAGGGCGAGAGAGACCCAGTACTTC	CASSPPGRARETQYF	-	TRBJ2-5	-	TRBV5-4
TGTGCCAGCAGCCTCGGTGGGGGGTCCCCTTATGGCTACACCTTC	CASSLGGGSPYGYTF	-	TRBJ1-2	-	TRBV7-3
TGTGCCAGCAGCAGATATACAGGGCTCCGTAGCACAGATACGCAGTATTTT	CASSRYTGLRSTDTQYF	-	TRBJ2-3	-	TRBV7-6
TGCGCCAGCAGCTTAGAGGCCGCGCCGCCCTACGAGCAGTACTTC	CASSLEAAPPYEQYF	-	TRBJ2-7	-	TRBV5-1
TGTGCCAGCAGCTTGGGGGCTGGAGGGGCTCCAAACTATGGCTACACCTTC	CASSLGAGGAPNYGYTF	-	TRBJ1-2	-	TRBV5-4
TGCGCCAGCAGCCAAGGCTTAGCGGGGGCCGGAGATACGCAGTATTTT	CASSQGLAGAGDTQYF	-	TRBJ2-3	TRBD2	TRBV4-3
TGTGCCACCAGTGATTTCGGACTAGAGGGGTCAGATACGCAGTATTTT	CATSDFGLEGSDTQYF	-	TRBJ2-3	TRBD2	TRBV24-1
TGTGCCAGCAGCTTGGAACTGATGACCGGGGAGCTGTTTTTT	CASSLELMTGELFF	-	TRBJ2-2	-	TRBV5-4
TGCGCCAGCAGCCAAGGTGGGGGGGTCGTCAATGAGCAGTTCTTC	CASSQGGGVVNEQFF	once	TRBJ2-1	TRBD2	TRBV4-3